This T cell receptor (beta chain) derives from a study of cytomegalovirus exposure and HLA in healthy donors. Study-wide context: Membership in the Caucasian-associated ancestry cluster was found for around four fifths of nearly 400 genotyped donors.

This clone was seen only a few times. Its antigen remains unidentified. Study-level points and caveats: By a later analysis, the bulk of CMV-associated TCR beta chains appeared HLA-restricted.

This CDR3 spans 13 amino acids. Germline V lookup: CDR1 MDHEN, CDR2 SYDVKM. Unmatched junction bases numbered 8, after V lost 8 bases and J lost 5 bases. The PCR ran on 60 Vbeta and 13 Jbeta primers. The data were produced by immunoSEQ multiplex PCR, yet TCRdb's version contains in-frame clones alone and is incomplete. The sample yields 75,000 to 100,000 clones, around 8% seen once. The specimen sequenced was PBMCs. V and J are TRBV28 and TRBJ1-2; 7 bases agree with TRBD1. The sequence was collected from a man aged 45 to 65 in good health and CMV-seronegative. CDR3 loop: CASRSGTVYGYTF. The CDR3 nucleotides are TGTGCCAGCCGCTCCGGGACAGTATATGGCTACACCTTC.